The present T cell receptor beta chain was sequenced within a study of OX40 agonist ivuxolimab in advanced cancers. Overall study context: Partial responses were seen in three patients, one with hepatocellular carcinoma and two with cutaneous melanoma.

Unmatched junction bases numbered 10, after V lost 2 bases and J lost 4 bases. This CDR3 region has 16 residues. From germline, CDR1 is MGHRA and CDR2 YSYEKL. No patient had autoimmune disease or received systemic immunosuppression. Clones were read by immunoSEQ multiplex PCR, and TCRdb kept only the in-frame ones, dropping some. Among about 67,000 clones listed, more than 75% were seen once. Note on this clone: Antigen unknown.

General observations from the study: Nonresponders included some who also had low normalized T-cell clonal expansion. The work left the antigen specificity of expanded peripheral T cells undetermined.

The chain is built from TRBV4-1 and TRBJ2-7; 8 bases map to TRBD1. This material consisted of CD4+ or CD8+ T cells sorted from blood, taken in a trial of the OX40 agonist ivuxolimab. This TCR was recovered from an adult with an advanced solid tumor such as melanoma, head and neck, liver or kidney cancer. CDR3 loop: CASSQIPGQGLYEQYF. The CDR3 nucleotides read TGCGCCAGCAGCCAAATCCCAGGACAGGGTCTTTACGAGCAGTACTTC.